One and the same sample provided the 25 T cell receptor beta chains below, sequenced in a study of OX40 agonist ivuxolimab in advanced cancers. Libraries were prepared through the immunoSEQ multiplex PCR assay. TCRdb re-hosts the immuneACCESS table, in-frame sequences only. Its copies lack some clones; in the studies checked, an unresolved V gene accounts for under half of them, and the cause for the rest is not known. This sample comprises fewer than 90,000 clones, approximately 90% of them detected only once. About 1.3% of the sample is in the top ten clones. The sequences come from CD4+ or CD8+ T cells sorted from blood, collected in a trial of the OX40 agonist ivuxolimab. These receptors all stem from an adult with an advanced solid tumor such as melanoma, head and neck, liver or kidney cancer.

The chain employs TRBV2 and TRBJ1-4; 9 nucleotides line up with TRBD1. Trimming removed 5 bases from V and 10 bases from J; junction bases left unmatched: 32. Germline V gene sequence: CDR1 SNHLY, CDR2 FYNNEI. The CDR3 has 22 residues. The CDR3 spells CASSPIPPGQGRGLDSVGKLFF. The CDR3 DNA sequence: TGTGCCAGCAGTCCAATTCCTCCGGGACAGGGAAGGGGGCTCGATTCTGTTGGAAAACTGTTTTTT.

The DNA of the CDR3 is TGTGCCAGCAGGCCCCGGGACGGTGGCTACGAGCAGTACTTC. Its protein product is CASRPRDGGYEQYF. This chain uses TRBV6-1 with TRBJ2-7, with D tentatively TRBD1 or TRBD2 (5 bases each). CDR3 size: 14 residues. The germline V gene has CDR1 MNHNS and CDR2 SASEGT. V lost 6 bases and J lost 3, with 15 bases in between.

This clone was picked up one time. The V call is TRBV30, the J call TRBJ2-5; unclear D gene. Per germline, CDR1 GTSNPN and CDR2 SVGIG (reference sequence). The CDR3 has 13 amino acids. V lost 2 bases and J lost 5, with 12 bases in between. The CDR3 sequence: CAWSRSHGETQYF. CDR3 DNA: TGTGCCTGGAGTAGATCTCATGGGGAGACCCAGTACTTC.

The chain recombines TRBV9 with TRBJ2-1; 7 nucleotides agree with TRBD2. From germline, CDR1 is SGDLS and CDR2 YYNGEE. V lost 5 bases, J lost 7 bases, and 9 bases stayed unmatched. The CDR3 is 14 residues long. CDR3 sequence (DNA): TGTGCCAGCAGTTTTGGACTAGTCGGGAATGAGCAGTTCTTC. It specifies CASSFGLVGNEQFF.

This chain uses TRBV28 with TRBJ1-4; the D gene is possibly TRBD1 (6 bases). Germline V CDR1 and CDR2: MDHEN, SYDVKM. CDR3 size: 14 residues. Trimming removed 7 bases at V and 6 bases at J, with 15 bases between. The CDR3 spells CASTRDRNDEKLFF. The CDR3 nucleotides read TGTGCCAGCACCCGTGACAGGAATGATGAAAAACTGTTTTTT.

V and J are TRBV19 and TRBJ1-5; 7 bases line up with TRBD1. CDR3 size: 16 residues. Germline values: CDR1 LNHDA, CDR2 SQIVND (reference sequence). V was clipped by 4 bases and J by 0 bases; unmatched bases: 6. The CDR3 DNA sequence: TGTGCCAGTAGTAAGTGGACAGGTACTAGCAATCAGCCCCAGCATTTT. Its protein is CASSKWTGTSNQPQHF.

The chain combines TRBV29-1 with TRBJ1-3; perhaps TRBD1 as D (5 bases). Germline CDR1 and CDR2: SQVTM and ANQGSEA. The CDR3 is made up of 12 amino acids. V lost 4 bases, J lost 4 bases, and 8 bases lay in between. The CDR3 protein is CSVGGTGNTIYF. For the CDR3, the DNA is TGCAGCGTTGGGGGGACCGGAAACACCATATATTTT.

This clone has only one observation. The genes are TRBV27 and TRBJ1-6; D may be TRBD1 (5 bases). CDR1 is MNHEY and CDR2 is SMNVEV in the germline V gene (reference sequence). Trimming left V 6 bases short and J 7 bases short, with 16 bases between. The length of the CDR3 is 15 residues. CDR3 amino acids: CASRDIASGNSPLHF. Written as DNA, the CDR3 is TGTGCCAGCAGGGACATCGCATCCGGGAATTCACCCCTCCACTTT.

The rearrangement uses TRBV7-8 and TRBJ1-4; 7 bases agree with TRBD1. Per germline, CDR1 SGHVS and CDR2 FQNEAQ. The CDR3 is 16 amino acids. The V and J ends lost 5 bases and 8 bases, in that order; junction bases with no gene match: 14. CDR3 in amino acids: CASSQGDPGLGEKLFF. For the CDR3, the DNA is TGTGCCAGCAGCCAGGGGGACCCAGGGTTGGGCGAAAAACTGTTTTTT.

The chain is built from TRBV5-1 and TRBJ2-3; D not resolved. This CDR3 has 15 amino acids. The V end lost 2 bases, the J end lost 3 bases, and 13 bases lay between the germline ends. CDR1 is SGHRS, CDR2 YFSETQ, per germline. CDR3: CASSFGGGLTDTQYF. In DNA, the CDR3 is TGCGCCAGCAGCTTCGGCGGCGGCCTGACAGATACGCAGTATTTT.

The chain is built from TRBV19 and TRBJ2-7, with 11 bases lining up with TRBD2. V was clipped by 5 bases and J by 0 bases; unmatched bases: 3. CDR1 and CDR2 (germline): LNHDA, SQIVND (reference sequence). The CDR3 runs 15 residues. The CDR3 DNA is TGTGCCAGTAGTCGTGGGACTAGCGGCTCCTACGAGCAGTACTTC. Its translation: CASSRGTSGSYEQYF. Full variable domain (remainder filled in from reference TRBV19 and TRBJ2-7): DGGITQSPKYLFRKEGQNVTLSCEQNLNHDAMYWYRQDPGQGLRLIYYSQIVNDFQKGDIAEGYSVSREKKESFPLTVTSAQKNPTAFYLCASSRGTSGSYEQYFGPGTRLTVT.

The chain joins TRBV27 to TRBJ1-5; D is unresolved. In germline, CDR1 is MNHEY, CDR2 SMNVEV (reference sequence). This CDR3 has 16 amino acids. Trimming took 0 bases from V and 2 from J, leaving 11 bases between them. CDR3 sequence reads: CASSLSSVGGNQPQHF. The CDR3 nucleotides are TGTGCCAGCAGTTTATCGTCCGTCGGTGGCAATCAGCCCCAGCATTTT.

The chain carries TRBV19 and TRBJ1-2; D might be TRBD1 (6 bases). V was cut by 6 bases and J by 5 bases, with 13 bases left in between. The CDR3 covers 13 residues. Germline CDR1 and CDR2: LNHDA and SQIVND (reference sequence). The CDR3 bases are TGTGCCAGTAGGGATACAGGGAGTTATGGCTACACCTTC. Translation gives CASRDTGSYGYTF.

This chain joins TRBV27 and TRBJ2-3; 16 bases agree with TRBD2. V was pared by 5 bases and J by 4 bases, with 3 bases of the junction left unmatched. The CDR3 spans 16 residues. Germline V gives CDR1 MNHEY, CDR2 SMNVEV (reference sequence). The CDR3 DNA is TGTGCCAGCAGTCTAGGGACTAGCGGGAGGGCAGATACGCAGTATTTT. Protein: CASSLGTSGRADTQYF.

V gene TRBV5-8 combines with J gene TRBJ2-7, with unresolved D. CDR1 is SGHTS, CDR2 YDEGEE, per germline. V gave up 3 bases and J gave up 4 bases, with 11 bases separating them. The CDR3 extends over 13 amino acids. CDR3 amino acids: CASSSEVRYEQYF. The CDR3 DNA reads as TGTGCCAGCAGCTCCGAGGTGAGATACGAGCAGTACTTC.

This clone was detected once. V usage is TRBV18 and J usage is TRBJ1-4; D not certain. Germline CDR1 and CDR2: KGHSH and LQKENI. The germline V and J ends were trimmed by 3 bases and 7 bases, with 15 bases remaining between them. The CDR3 extends over 15 amino acids. This chain's CDR3 is CASSPPGREGEKLFF. The CDR3 DNA is TGTGCCAGCTCACCGCCCGGGAGGGAGGGTGAAAAACTGTTTTTT. Full variable domain (outside the CDR3, taken from reference TRBV18 and TRBJ1-4): NAGVMQNPRHLVRRRGQEARLRCSPMKGHSHVYWYRQLPEEGLKFMVYLQKENIIDESGMPKERFSAEFPKEGPSILRIQQVVRGDSAAYFCASSPPGREGEKLFFGSGTQLSVL.

This chain links TRBV2 with TRBJ1-4; 9 bases are a match to TRBD1. With V trimmed by 5 bases and J by 10 bases, 8 bases remained unmatched. The germline CDR1 and CDR2 sequences are SNHLY and FYNNEI. This CDR3 is built from 14 residues. CDR3 loop: CASSFGQGHVKLFF. CDR3 nucleotide sequence: TGTGCCAGCAGTTTTGGACAGGGGCACGTAAAACTGTTTTTT.

This sequence joins TRBV4-2 and TRBJ1-3; D perhaps matches TRBD1 (6 bases). Trimming took off 3 bases at V and 8 bases at J, with 20 bases between the two ends. The germline gives CDR1 LGHNA, CDR2 YNFKEQ. The CDR3 extends over 16 amino acids. The CDR3 coding sequence is TGTGCCAGCAGCCACCCCTTGAGGCAGGGGTTACACACCATATATTTT. Protein: CASSHPLRQGLHTIYF.

This clone is a singleton in its sample. V gene TRBV5-5 combines with J gene TRBJ1-1; TRBD1 might be the D (5 bases). The germline CDR1 and CDR2 sequences are SGHKS and YYEKEE (reference sequence). Trimming took 0 bases from V and 2 from J, leaving 8 bases between them. The CDR3 runs 14 residues. This CDR3 is CASSLAGGNTEAFF. DNA for the CDR3: TGTGCCAGCAGCTTGGCGGGGGGAAACACTGAAGCTTTCTTT.

V and J are TRBV7-3 and TRBJ2-3; D unclear. Germline V CDR1 and CDR2: SGHTA, FQGTGA. Deletions cut 0 bases from V and 4 bases from J, with 11 bases between. The CDR3 has 15 residues. CDR3 amino acids: CASSLTGLFPDTQYF. The CDR3 DNA follows: TGTGCCAGCAGCTTAACAGGGCTTTTTCCAGATACGCAGTATTTT.

The genes are TRBV2 and TRBJ1-5, with a possible D match to TRBD1 (5 bases). V was cut by 3 bases and J by 2 bases, with 11 bases left in between. Germline V CDR1 and CDR2: SNHLY, FYNNEI. This CDR3 comprises 15 residues. The CDR3 reads CASSEGGEGNQPQHF. CDR3 nucleotide sequence: TGTGCCAGCAGTGAGGGAGGGGAGGGCAATCAGCCCCAGCATTTT. Complete variable domain (other parts from reference TRBV2 and TRBJ1-5): EPEVTQTPSHQVTQMGQEVILRCVPISNHLYFYWYRQILGQKVEFLVSFYNNEISEKSEIFDDQFSVERPDGSNFTLKIRSTKLEDSAMYFCASSEGGEGNQPQHFGDGTRLSIL.

This chain's CDR3 is CASSLGQDNEQFF. CDR3 nucleotides: TGTGCCAGCAGTTTAGGACAGGACAATGAGCAGTTCTTC. This rearrangement joins TRBV27 to TRBJ2-1; 7 bases are a match to TRBD1. The CDR3 length is 13 residues. J lost 5 bases, V lost 2 bases, and 0 bases had no gene match. Germline V gene sequence: CDR1 MNHEY, CDR2 SMNVEV (reference sequence).

The chain employs TRBV6-4 and TRBJ2-2, with D tentatively TRBD2 (7 bases). CDR3 length: 15 amino acids. V shed 0 bases and J shed 4 bases, with 9 bases lying between them. Germline CDR1 MRHNA, CDR2 SNTAGT. In DNA, the CDR3 is TGTGCCAGCAGTGACTCGGGGGGGGCCACCGGGGAGCTGTTTTTT. Protein sequence: CASSDSGGATGELFF.

The chain employs TRBV19 and TRBJ1-1; TRBD1 matches 7 bases. CDR1 and CDR2 from the germline V gene are LNHDA and SQIVND (reference sequence). Germline trimming cut 8 bases from V and 0 bases from J; bases unmatched to any gene: 3. This CDR3 spans 13 amino acids. CDR3 amino acids: CASRDRVNTEAFF. CDR3 bases: TGTGCCAGTCGAGACAGGGTGAACACTGAAGCTTTCTTT.

This chain uses TRBV7-9 with TRBJ2-7, with 10 bases matching TRBD1. Germline V gene sequence: CDR1 SEHNR, CDR2 FQNEAQ (reference sequence). V trimming: 7 bases; J trimming: 3 bases; junction bases outside the gene matches: 9. CDR3 length: 15 residues. CDR3 in amino acids: CASTHSDRGNYEQYF. The CDR3 DNA reads as TGTGCCAGCACGCATTCGGACAGGGGGAACTACGAGCAGTACTTC. The full variable domain, completed using reference TRBV7-9 and TRBJ2-7, is DTGVSQNPRHKITKRGQNVTFRCDPISEHNRLYWYRQTLGQGPEFLTYFQNEAQLEKSRLLSDRFSAERPKGSFSTLEIQRTEQGDSAMYLCASTHSDRGNYEQYFGPGTRLTVT.